The next 6 T cell receptor beta chains were all read from a single sample in a study of OX40 agonist ivuxolimab in advanced cancers. The library came from the immunoSEQ multiplex PCR assay. This is the immuneACCESS table as TCRdb keeps it, with only in-frame sequences that have V and J called. A part of the clones is gone; compared with another copy, unresolved V genes explain less than half, and the rest is unexplained. The sample table lists roughly 50,000 clones, around nine tenths of them with a count of one. About a tenth of the sample comes from the top ten. The material sequenced was CD4+ or CD8+ T cells sorted from blood, taken in a trial of the OX40 agonist ivuxolimab. The source is an adult with an advanced solid tumor such as melanoma, head and neck, liver or kidney cancer.

V usage is TRBV4-3 and J usage is TRBJ2-1; tentatively, D is TRBD1 (6 bases). V dropped 8 bases and J dropped 6 bases, with 17 bases sitting between them. Per germline, CDR1 LGHNA and CDR2 YSLEER. The CDR3 length is 14 residues. In nucleotides, the CDR3 is TGCGCCAGCGCAACTATCCAGGGGATCAATGAGCAGTTCTTC. It codes for CASATIQGINEQFF.

The J gene is TRBJ2-3, the V gene TRBV13; D remains ambiguous. This CDR3 has 13 amino acids. Trimming stripped 5 bases from V and 0 bases from J, with 6 bases between. Per the germline V gene, CDR1 is PRHDT and CDR2 is FYEKMQ (reference sequence). Here the CDR3 reads CASSNQSTDTQYF. The CDR3 nucleotides are TGTGCCAGCAGCAACCAGAGCACAGATACGCAGTATTTT.

CDR3 sequence reads: CASRGQHKNIQYF. In DNA form, the CDR3 reads TGTGCCAGCAGGGGACAGCACAAAAACATTCAGTACTTC. This sequence joins TRBV7-9 and TRBJ2-4; 7 nucleotides match TRBD1. The length of the CDR3 is 13 residues. Germline V gives CDR1 SEHNR, CDR2 FQNEAQ (reference sequence). After removal of 6 bases from V and 3 bases from J, the junction contained 2 bases not matched to a gene.

This rearrangement joins TRBV7-9 to TRBJ1-1, with D tentatively TRBD1 (6 bases). CDR3 size: 15 residues. Trimming took off 1 base at V and 4 bases at J, with 13 bases between the two ends. Germline V CDR1 and CDR2: SEHNR, FQNEAQ (reference sequence). The CDR3 DNA reads as TGTGCCAGCAGCTTAGAGCGGGGGCTGGCCACTGAAGCTTTCTTT. It is translated as CASSLERGLATEAFF.

The chain links TRBV29-1 to TRBJ1-2, with 11 bases lining up with TRBD1. V lost 1 base, J lost 8 bases, and 9 bases stayed unmatched. The germline V gene has CDR1 SQVTM and CDR2 ANQGSEA. CDR3 size: 15 residues. The CDR3 DNA follows: TGCAGCGTTGAAGGAATAGGACAGGGGGCTGGCGGCTACACCTTC. Amino acid sequence: CSVEGIGQGAGGYTF. The whole variable domain, remainder taken from reference TRBV29-1 and TRBJ1-2, is SAVISQKPSRDICQRGTSLTIQCQVDSQVTMMFWYRQQPGQSLTLIATANQGSEATYESGFVIDKFPISRPNLTFSTLTVSNMSPEDSSIYLCSVEGIGQGAGGYTFGSGTRLTVV.

CDR3 sequence: CALDLSGSGDTQYF. The CDR3 DNA reads as TGTGCCTTAGATCTTAGCGGGAGCGGAGATACGCAGTATTTT. This rearrangement joins TRBV30 to TRBJ2-3, with 9 bases matching TRBD2. The CDR3 is 14 residues long. Germline V gene lookup returns CDR1 GTSNPN and CDR2 SVGIG (reference sequence). V shed 7 bases, J shed 5 bases, and the junction held 10 bases outside the gene matches.